Below, 22 T cell receptor beta chains from the same sample are listed, as sequenced in a study of identical twins. TCRdb reprocessed the 5' RACE reads with MiXCR, giving one entry per CDR3 protein. The data hold 410,000 or so distinct CDR3 sequences, with 18% observed a single time. The sequenced sample consisted of naive T cells sorted from blood. These receptors all stem from a man aged 45 to 65 in good health.

Ten or more counts support this clonotype. The rearrangement links TRBV7-2 to TRBJ1-2, with 8 bases lining up with TRBD1. Germline V gene lookup returns CDR1 SGHTA and CDR2 FQGNSA. The V segment lost 5 bases and the J segment 5 bases; nucleotides outside the gene matches: 13. The CDR3 is 16 residues long. The CDR3: CASSQPEYRTGYGYTF. The CDR3 DNA is TGTGCCAGCAGCCAACCCGAATATAGGACAGGGTATGGCTACACCTTC.

The chain combines TRBV12-3 or TRBV12-4 with TRBJ2-7; perhaps D is TRBD1 or TRBD2 (5 bases each). Deletions cut 4 bases from V and 4 bases from J, with 14 bases between. The CDR3 totals 14 residues. CDR3 DNA: TGTGCCAGCAGTTCCCGGGACCAGGCTTACGAGCAGTACTTC. It encodes CASSSRDQAYEQYF.

This clonotype came up a few times. The V and J genes are TRBV20-1 and TRBJ1-6; tentatively, D is TRBD1 (6 bases). The CDR3 is 16 residues long. The V and J ends lost 4 bases and 7 bases respectively, with 20 bases between them. The germline gives CDR1 DFQATT, CDR2 SNEGSKA (reference sequence). CDR3 DNA: TGCAGTGCTACCCGAGGACAGCTTAGGATGAATTCACCCCTCCACTTT. Protein: CSATRGQLRMNSPLHF.

This clonotype has only one observation. The chain is built from TRBV4-2 and TRBJ2-7; D is ambiguous. Germline V gives CDR1 LGHNA, CDR2 YNFKEQ. CDR3 length: 15 residues. V was clipped by 0 bases and J by 2 bases, with 11 bases between them. CDR3 coding DNA: TGTGCCAGCAGCCAAGATGCCAGTAGTCCCTACGAGCAGTACTTC. As protein: CASSQDASSPYEQYF.

The chain joins TRBV4-3 to TRBJ2-5; 9 nucleotides match TRBD2. Trimming at V came to 3 bases and at J to 5 bases, leaving 13 bases not matched to a gene. Germline V gene sequence: CDR1 LGHNA, CDR2 YSLEER. This CDR3 is built from 17 residues. CDR3 DNA: TGCGCCAGCAGCCATAGGGGACTAGCCAACTCTGGGGAGACCCAGTACTTC. This sequence encodes CASSHRGLANSGETQYF.

This clonotype was picked up many times. CDR3 DNA sequence: TGCGCCAGCAGAACGTCCGGGACTAGCGGGACCTACTTC. It codes for CASRTSGTSGTYF. The chain links TRBV5-1 to TRBJ2-5; 13 positions match TRBD2. The length of the CDR3 is 13 residues. Germline V gives CDR1 SGHRS, CDR2 YFSETQ. V gave up 5 bases and J gave up 14 bases; unmatched junction bases: 9.

The V call is TRBV6-2 or TRBV6-3, the J call TRBJ2-5; TRBD1 is a possible D gene (6 bases). This CDR3 has 11 amino acids. V was cut by 3 bases and J by 14 bases, with 13 bases left in between. The germline V gene encodes CDR1 MNHEY and CDR2 SVGEGT. CDR3 in DNA: TGTGCCAGCAGTTATGCTACAGGGACCTACTTC. Translating gives CASSYATGTYF.

There are many counts of this clonotype. J is TRBJ2-1 and V is TRBV29-1; 9 bases fit TRBD2. CDR1 and CDR2 (germline): SQVTM, ANQGSEA. J gave up 8 bases and V 3 bases, and 23 bases lay outside the gene matches. This CDR3 has 19 residues. Here the CDR3 DNA reads TGCAGCGTTGAGGGAATTACTAGCGGGCAAAACCCCTTTTCCGATGAGCAGTTCTTC. Amino acids: CSVEGITSGQNPFSDEQFF.

This clonotype was counted ten times or more. The chain carries TRBV7-9 and TRBJ2-7; D unclear. Trimming pared 2 bases from V and 5 bases from J, leaving 7 bases between. This CDR3 contains 12 residues. Germline loops: CDR1 SEHNR, CDR2 FQNEAQ (reference sequence). The CDR3 spells CASSLTLDEQYF. CDR3 DNA: TGTGCCAGCAGCTTAACCCTCGACGAGCAGTACTTC.

This clonotype occurred many times. J is TRBJ2-3 and V is TRBV7-2; D perhaps matches TRBD1 (5 bases). CDR1 and CDR2 (germline): SGHTA, FQGNSA. CDR3 size: 14 residues. Trimming shortened V by 3 bases and J by 1 base, and 8 bases separated the two germline ends. CDR3 in amino acids: CASSFQGGTDTQYF. The CDR3 region has the DNA TGTGCCAGCAGCTTCCAGGGTGGCACAGATACGCAGTATTTT. The variable domain in full, completed from reference TRBV7-2 and TRBJ2-3, reads GAGVSQSPSNKVTEKGKDVELRCDPISGHTALYWYRQSLGQGLEFLIYFQGNSAPDKSGLPSDRFSAERTGGSVSTLTIQRTQQEDSAVYLCASSFQGGTDTQYFGPGTRLTVL.

The gene calls are TRBV20-1 and TRBJ2-3; TRBD2 agrees at 9 bases. The junction had 7 bases not matched to a gene; V was cut back by 6 bases and J by 3 bases. The CDR3 runs 14 residues. In germline, CDR1 is DFQATT, CDR2 SNEGSKA (reference sequence). CDR3 protein: CSAKAGGPTDTQYF. The CDR3 bases are TGCAGTGCGAAGGCGGGAGGGCCGACAGATACGCAGTATTTT.

The CDR3 loop is CAIRSISVSTDTQYF. The CDR3 region has the DNA TGTGCCATCAGATCTATTAGCGTGAGCACAGATACGCAGTATTTT. The chain recombines TRBV10-3 with TRBJ2-3; perhaps TRBD2 as D (5 bases). Trimming left V 6 bases short and J 0 bases short, with 13 bases between. This CDR3 is 15 amino acids long. Germline CDR1 ENHRY, CDR2 SYGVKD.

A few counts support this clonotype. The chain combines TRBV4-2 with TRBJ2-3; D may be TRBD2 (5 bases). V was shortened by 10 bases and J by 2 bases, with 16 bases between the two germline ends. The germline V gene encodes CDR1 LGHNA and CDR2 YNFKEQ. The CDR3 is made up of 14 amino acids. The CDR3 reads CAIGSSPDTDTQYF. CDR3 DNA sequence: TGTGCCATCGGGTCTAGCCCCGACACAGATACGCAGTATTTT.

The chain recombines TRBV7-3 with TRBJ2-1; 7 nucleotides match TRBD2. There are 15 residues in the CDR3. Germline CDR1 reads SGHTA; CDR2 reads FQGTGA. Unmatched junction bases numbered 4, after V lost 1 base and J lost 4 bases. The CDR3 DNA sequence: TGTGCCAGCAGCTTAAGGGAGGGCCTTTACAATGAGCAGTTCTTC. Residues: CASSLREGLYNEQFF.

This clonotype showed up just a few times. This chain's CDR3 is CASSLQGSNEKLFF. The CDR3, as DNA: TGTGCCAGCAGTTTACAGGGTAGTAATGAAAAACTGTTTTTT. This chain links TRBV28 with TRBJ1-4; D might be TRBD1 (5 bases). Trimming shortened V by 2 bases and J by 4 bases, and 8 bases separated the two germline ends. Germline V lookup: CDR1 MDHEN, CDR2 SYDVKM. The CDR3 is 14 amino acids.

Many counts were recorded for this clonotype. This rearrangement joins TRBV4-3 to TRBJ2-7, with D possibly matching TRBD1 (6 bases). The germline V and J ends were trimmed by 2 bases and 0 bases, with 14 bases remaining between them. This CDR3 region has 16 residues. Germline V CDR1 and CDR2: LGHNA, YSLEER. CDR3 protein: CASSQLSGVGSYEQYF. The CDR3 DNA is TGCGCCAGCAGCCAATTGTCAGGGGTGGGCTCCTACGAGCAGTACTTC.

This clonotype has just a few counts. The chain recombines TRBV2 with TRBJ2-7; D gene unclear. There are 11 residues in the CDR3. Trimming stripped 5 bases from V and 6 bases from J, with 8 bases between. Germline assignment: CDR1 SNHLY and CDR2 FYNNEI. CDR3 sequence reads: CASSFGTEQYF. The CDR3 region has the DNA TGTGCCAGCAGTTTCGGAACCGAGCAGTACTTC.

This clonotype was counted between two and nine times. The V and J genes are TRBV4-2 and TRBJ2-1; TRBD2 matches at 9 bases. Germline V lookup: CDR1 LGHNA, CDR2 YNFKEQ. The CDR3 length is 17 residues. V lost 1 base to trimming and J lost 7 bases; unmatched junction nucleotides: 11. CDR3: CASSQGIGGRVGNEQFF. The CDR3 nucleotides read TGTGCCAGCAGCCAAGGGATCGGCGGGAGGGTGGGGAATGAGCAGTTCTTC.

The sample holds many counts of this clonotype. This CDR3 is CASSLLSPRPNQPQHF. CDR3 bases: TGTGCCAGCAGTTTATTAAGCCCCCGGCCCAATCAGCCCCAGCATTTT. V gene TRBV27 combines with J gene TRBJ1-5; D is ambiguous. This CDR3 comprises 16 residues. Trimming removed 1 base at V and 3 bases at J, with 13 bases between. Per germline, CDR1 MNHEY and CDR2 SMNVEV (reference sequence).

This clonotype was observed a few times. The chain employs TRBV27 and TRBJ2-1; unclear D gene. Looked up from germline, CDR1 is MNHEY and CDR2 is SMNVEV (reference sequence). The CDR3 is made up of 13 amino acids. V shed 6 bases and J shed 7 bases, with 13 bases lying between them. Here the CDR3 DNA reads TGTGCCAGCAGAGAGACAAGTTATAATGAGCAGTTCTTC. As protein: CASRETSYNEQFF.

V is TRBV6-1 and J is TRBJ1-5, with TRBD1 matching 10 bases. Germline CDR1 and CDR2: MNHNS and SASEGT. After removal of 7 bases from V and 6 bases from J, the junction contained 6 bases not matched to a gene. CDR3 length: 14 residues. CDR3 loop: CASKGQGVTQPQHF. The CDR3 nucleotides read TGTGCCAGCAAAGGACAGGGGGTAACTCAGCCCCAGCATTTT.

The gene calls are TRBV12-3 or TRBV12-4 and TRBJ1-5; weak D call: TRBD1 (5 bases). The CDR3 extends over 15 amino acids. With 3 bases removed from V and 4 bases from J, the gap between germline ends came to 13 bases. The CDR3 nucleotides read TGTGCCAGCAGTTTTGCAGGGCAAGGAAATCAGCCCCAGCATTTT. It yields the protein CASSFAGQGNQPQHF.